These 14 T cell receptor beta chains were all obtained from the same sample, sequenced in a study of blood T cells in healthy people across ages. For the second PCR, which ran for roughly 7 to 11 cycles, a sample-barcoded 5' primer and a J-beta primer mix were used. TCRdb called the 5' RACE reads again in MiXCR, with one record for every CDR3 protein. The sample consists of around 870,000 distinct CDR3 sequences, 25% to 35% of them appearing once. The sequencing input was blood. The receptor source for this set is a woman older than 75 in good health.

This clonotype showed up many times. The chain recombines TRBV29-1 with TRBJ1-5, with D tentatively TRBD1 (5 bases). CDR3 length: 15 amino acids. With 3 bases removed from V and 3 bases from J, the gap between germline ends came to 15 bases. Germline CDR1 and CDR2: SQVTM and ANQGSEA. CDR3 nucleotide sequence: TGCAGCGTTGATCTAGACAGATTCTTCAATCAGCCCCAGCATTTT. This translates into CSVDLDRFFNQPQHF.

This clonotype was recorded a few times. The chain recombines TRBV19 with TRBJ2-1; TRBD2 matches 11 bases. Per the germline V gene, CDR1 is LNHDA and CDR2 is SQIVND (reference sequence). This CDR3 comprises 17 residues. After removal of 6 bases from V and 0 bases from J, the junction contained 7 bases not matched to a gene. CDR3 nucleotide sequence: TGTGCCAGTAGGTTTAGCGGGGGGGCTAGCTCCTACAATGAGCAGTTCTTC. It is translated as CASRFSGGASSYNEQFF.

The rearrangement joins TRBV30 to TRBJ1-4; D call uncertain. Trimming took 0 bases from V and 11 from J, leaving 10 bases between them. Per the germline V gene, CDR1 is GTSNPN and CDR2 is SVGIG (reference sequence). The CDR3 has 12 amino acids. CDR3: CAWSVRRGKLFF. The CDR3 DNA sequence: TGTGCCTGGAGTGTACGGCGCGGGAAACTGTTTTTT.

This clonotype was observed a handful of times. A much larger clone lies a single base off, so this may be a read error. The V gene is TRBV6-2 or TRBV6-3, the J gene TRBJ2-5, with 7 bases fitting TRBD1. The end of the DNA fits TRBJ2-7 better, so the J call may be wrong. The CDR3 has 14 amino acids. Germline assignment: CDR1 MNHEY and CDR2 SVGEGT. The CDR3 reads CASSSSGQSREQYF. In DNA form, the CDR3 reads TGTGCCAGCAGTTCCTCGGGACAGAGCCGCGAGCAGTACTTC.

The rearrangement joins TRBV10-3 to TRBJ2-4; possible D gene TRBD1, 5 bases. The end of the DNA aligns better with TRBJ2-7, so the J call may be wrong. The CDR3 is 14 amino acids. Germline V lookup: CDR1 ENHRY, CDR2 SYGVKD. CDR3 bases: TGTGCCATCAGTGCTAGAGGTCTCCAGGGCGAGCAGTACTTC. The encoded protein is CAISARGLQGEQYF.

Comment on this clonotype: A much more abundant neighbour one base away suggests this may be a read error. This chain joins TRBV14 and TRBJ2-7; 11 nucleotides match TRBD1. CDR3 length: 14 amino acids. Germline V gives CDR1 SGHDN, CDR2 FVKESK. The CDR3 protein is CASNQGTGGIGQYF. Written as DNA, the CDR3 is TGTGCCAGCAACCAAGGGACAGGGGGGATCGGCCAGTACTTC.

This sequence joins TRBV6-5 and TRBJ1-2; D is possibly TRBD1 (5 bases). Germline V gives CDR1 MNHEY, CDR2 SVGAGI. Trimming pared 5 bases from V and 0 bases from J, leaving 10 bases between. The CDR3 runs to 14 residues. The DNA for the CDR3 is TGTGCCAGCAGTCACGGACATCCTAACTATGGCTACACCTTC. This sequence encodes CASSHGHPNYGYTF.

CDR3 amino acids: CASSPTSGGPWSEQFF. CDR3 sequence (DNA): TGTGCCAGCAGCCCAACTAGCGGGGGCCCCTGGAGTGAGCAGTTCTTC. The chain recombines TRBV11-2 with TRBJ2-1, with 11 bases matching TRBD2. Per germline, CDR1 SGHAT and CDR2 FQNNGV. This CDR3 has 16 residues. Unmatched junction bases numbered 12, after V lost 5 bases and J lost 9 bases.

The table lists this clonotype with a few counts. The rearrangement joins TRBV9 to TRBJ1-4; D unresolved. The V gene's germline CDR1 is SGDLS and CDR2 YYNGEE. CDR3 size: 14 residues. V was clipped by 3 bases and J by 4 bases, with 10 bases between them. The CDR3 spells CASSATANNEKLFF. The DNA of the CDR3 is TGTGCCAGCAGCGCAACAGCTAATAATGAAAAACTGTTTTTT.

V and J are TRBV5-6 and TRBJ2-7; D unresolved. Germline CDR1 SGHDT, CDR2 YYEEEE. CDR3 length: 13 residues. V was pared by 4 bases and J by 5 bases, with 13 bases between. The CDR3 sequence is CASSPLGFHEQYF. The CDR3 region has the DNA TGTGCCAGCAGCCCCCTTGGTTTCCACGAGCAGTACTTC.

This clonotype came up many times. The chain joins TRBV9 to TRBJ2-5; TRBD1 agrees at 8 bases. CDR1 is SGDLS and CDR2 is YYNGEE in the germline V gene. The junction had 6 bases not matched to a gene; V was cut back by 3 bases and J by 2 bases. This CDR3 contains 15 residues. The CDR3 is CASSGRDRIQETQYF. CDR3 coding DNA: TGTGCCAGCAGCGGACGGGACAGGATTCAAGAGACCCAGTACTTC. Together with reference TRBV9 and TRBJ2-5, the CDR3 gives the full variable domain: DSGVTQTPKHLITATGQRVTLRCSPRSGDLSVYWYQQSLDQGLQFLIQYYNGEERAKGNILERFSAQQFPDLHSELNLSSLELGDSALYFCASSGRDRIQETQYFGPGTRLLVL.

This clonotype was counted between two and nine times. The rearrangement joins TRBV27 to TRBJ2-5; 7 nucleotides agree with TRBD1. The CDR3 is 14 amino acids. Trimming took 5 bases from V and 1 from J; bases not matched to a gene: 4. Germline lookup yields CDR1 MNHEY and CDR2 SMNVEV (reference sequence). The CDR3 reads CASSDGQVQETQYF. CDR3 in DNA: TGTGCCAGCAGTGACGGACAGGTCCAAGAGACCCAGTACTTC.

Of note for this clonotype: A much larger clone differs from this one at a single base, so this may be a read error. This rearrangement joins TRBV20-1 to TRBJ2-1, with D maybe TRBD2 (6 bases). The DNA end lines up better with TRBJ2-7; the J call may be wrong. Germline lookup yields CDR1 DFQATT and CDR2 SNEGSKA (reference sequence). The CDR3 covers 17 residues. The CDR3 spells CSARDTAGRVSYNEQYF. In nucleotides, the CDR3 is TGCAGTGCTAGAGATACCGCGGGAAGGGTCTCCTACAATGAGCAGTACTTC.

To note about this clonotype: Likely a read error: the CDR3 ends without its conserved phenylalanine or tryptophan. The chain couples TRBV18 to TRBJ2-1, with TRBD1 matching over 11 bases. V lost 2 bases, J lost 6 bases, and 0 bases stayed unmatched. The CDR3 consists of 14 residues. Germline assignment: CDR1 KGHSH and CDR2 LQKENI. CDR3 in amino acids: CASSPGTGGNEQFC. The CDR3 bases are TGTGCCAGCTCACCAGGGACAGGGGGCAATGAGCAGTTCTGC.